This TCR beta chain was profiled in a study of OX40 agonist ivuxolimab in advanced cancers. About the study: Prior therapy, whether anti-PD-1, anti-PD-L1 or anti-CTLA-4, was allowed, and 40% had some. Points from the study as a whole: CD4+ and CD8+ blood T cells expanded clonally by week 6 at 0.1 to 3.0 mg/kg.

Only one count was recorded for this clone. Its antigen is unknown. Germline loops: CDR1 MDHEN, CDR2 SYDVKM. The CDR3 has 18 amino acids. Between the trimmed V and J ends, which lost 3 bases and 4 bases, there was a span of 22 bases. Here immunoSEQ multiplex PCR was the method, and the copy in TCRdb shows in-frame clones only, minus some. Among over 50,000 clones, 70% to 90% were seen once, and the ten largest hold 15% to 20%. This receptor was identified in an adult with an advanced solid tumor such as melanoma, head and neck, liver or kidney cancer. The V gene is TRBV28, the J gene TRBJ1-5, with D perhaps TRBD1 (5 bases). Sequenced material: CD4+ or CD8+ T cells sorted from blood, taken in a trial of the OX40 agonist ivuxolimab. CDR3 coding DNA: TGTGCCAGCAGTTTCAAGGACACACGGGGTTGGGTTAATCAGCCCCAGCATTTT. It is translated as CASSFKDTRGWVNQPQHF.